This TCR beta chain appears in the sequencing data of a study of shared clonotypes between healthy human individuals (dated by TCRdb to the early 2020s). Study-wide context: The cohort comprised a couple of women and a few men aged 18 to 49 years. To increase sequencing depth and limit assay-specific biases, different laboratories used diverse techniques to prepare libraries and sequence TCR repertoires. Per donor, three plates each were used for CD4 naive and CD4 memory, two for CD8 naive, and one for CD8 memory. Blood TCR repertoires of about 5 healthy adults were deeply sequenced to estimate repertoire size and the extent of clonotype sharing between individuals. Per donor, leukapheresis produced somewhere between about 0.9 and 9.5 billion PBMCs.

The cysteine opens and the phenylalanine closes a CDR3 of 14 amino acids. Of the read, only the CDR3 DNA is kept; its 42 bases are in frame from base 1. CDR1 and CDR2 are read off the germline V gene as SGHTA and FQGNSA. V lost 1 base and J lost 8 bases; the stretch between them is 12 bases long. On this clone: Its antigen remains unidentified. The input lacks base qualities; no much larger clone sits a single base away.

Healthy HIV-negative adults with no recently reported acute infections or vaccinations were included as donors. Every donor was a Caucasian adult residing in Nashville, Tennessee, USA. Magnetic negative selection was used to enrich CD4+ T cells, after which naive cells were positively selected on CD45RA and the negative fraction became the memory subset. Blood was collected by leukapheresis, and PBMCs were isolated by Ficoll-Histopaque density gradient centrifugation and then cryopreserved in liquid nitrogen vapor phase. Purity and quantity of every magnetically sorted T cell population were checked by analytical flow cytometry. From each sorted fraction, genomic DNA was isolated and quantified by UV absorbance on a Nanodrop 2000c. The full study reports these points: Naive subsets generally had larger estimated clonotype richness than memory subsets. Sampling was restricted to blood, and TCR repertoires in tissues likely differ from the TCR repertoires found in blood. Clonotypes shared by all four sorted-subset donors showed higher generation probabilities than non-shared clonotypes. Because the study included a small number of donors, the genetic and exposure-history diversity represented was limited. Even with the large sequencing depth, rarefaction of the sorted-subset datasets indicated that sequencing was incomplete. Based on pairwise subsampling, the degree of clonotype sharing among donors was expected to be affected by sequencing depth. When several donors were compared, the shared fraction of clonotypes was roughly 4.8% for naive CD4, about 4% for naive CD8, 2% to 2.5% for memory CD4, and 0.3% to 0.5% for memory CD8.

Using the deep immunoSEQ assay, multiplex PCR amplified TCR CDR3 regions from genomic DNA. Extracted genomic DNA from each cell subset was distributed evenly across all wells of several immunoSEQ 96-well plates, and each plate was treated as a replicate. Each replicate PCR for sorted subsets received approximately 220 ng genomic DNA, equal to tens of thousands of T cell genomes. The purified libraries were quantified using a Qubit 3.0 fluorometer, sized with a Bioanalyzer 2100, and then quantified again using the KAPA Library Quantification kit. Every immunoSEQ 96-well plate was sequenced on a separate single-read 150-cycle Illumina NextSeq 550 flow cell. As for the original processing: Because only junctional sequences without quality scores were contained in the immunoSEQ output, filtering matching that applied to full-length reads could not be performed. To assign V/J genes and CDR3, sequences were annotated against IMGT germline references using PyIR, a Python wrapper for IgBLAST v1.9. Reads with weak V/J assignments (E-value above 1e-6), missing CDR3, stop codons, out-of-frame junctions, or ambiguous translated residues were removed. V3J clonotypes were defined as sequences sharing the same inferred V gene, J gene, and CDR3 amino acid sequence. The percentage overlap between two repertoires was calculated by dividing the number of shared unique clonotypes by the size of the smaller repertoire. Richness of each repertoire was evaluated using RTK rarefaction, the Chao1 estimator, and Recon v2.1 estimates of unobserved clonotypes. For all TCRbeta clonotypes obtained by the gDNA method from a few donors, generation probabilities were computed with OLGA. TCRdb carries this immuneACCESS record with in-frame sequences only. Its versions omit some clonotypes, under half of them owing to an unresolved V gene in the studies checked, with the rest unexplained. From that table come the V and J calls and clone size; the DNA was used to work out D and trimming. The sample profile shows millions of clones; about 92% of them were found once. The ten top clones hold about 0.39% of the sample.

The TCR originated in a man between 18 and 29 years old in good health. Some clones in this sample may be carry-over from other donors' samples. The V and J segments used are TRBV7-2 and TRBJ2-1, and TRBD1 may be the D gene, going by 5 matching bases. Sequencing was done on a sample of naive CD4+ T cells from PBMCs. The cell subset or site label on this specimen signifies: CD45RA+ positively selected. The CDR3: CASSLVTGLDEQFF. DNA sequence: TGTGCCAGCAGCTTAGTTACAGGCCTTGATGAGCAGTTCTTC.